This TCR beta chain appears in the sequencing data of a study of T cells in Graves' hyperthyroidism and ophthalmopathy. Study details: Peripheral blood was secured at the point of initial diagnosis, before any treatment.

General observations from the study: Blood held most thyroid clonotypes expanded above 0.001 frequency.

V was pared by 0 bases and J by 2 bases, with 7 bases between. This CDR3 has 14 residues. The germline gives CDR1 LGHDT, CDR2 YNNKEL (reference sequence). Amplification targeted TCR beta CDR3 regions from RNA transcripts. Carried out on the TCR CDR3, a first-round RT-PCR used the HTBI primer set. TCRdb independently ran MiXCR on the multiplex PCR reads; one entry per CDR3 protein. Of approximately 200,000 distinct CDR3 sequences in the sample, approximately 20% were seen once. An absence of ophthalmopathy progression within 18 months meant stable Graves' hyperthyroidism. From 10 ml of fresh peripheral blood, PBMCs were isolated. This clonotype was seen at least ten times. Its antigen remains unidentified.

What was sequenced was blood. The clonotype was recovered from a man in his forties with Graves' hyperthyroidism. This chain uses TRBV3-1 with TRBJ1-1; D not resolved. The CDR3 protein is CASSQEEGNTEAFF. The DNA for the CDR3 is TGTGCCAGCAGCCAAGAGGAGGGAAACACTGAAGCTTTCTTT.